What follows describes a single TCR beta chain. These data originate in a study of control samples from healthy donors and cancer patients. Using immunoSEQ multiplex PCR, the repertoire was profiled, and TCRdb retains in-frame clones only, with some absent. The table shows around 150,000 clones, with around 90% occurring only once. Trimming removed 3 bases from V and 6 bases from J, with 11 bases in between. This CDR3 comprises 13 residues. Material for sequencing was blood. The V and J genes are TRBV12-3 or TRBV12-4 and TRBJ1-2; the D gene is possibly TRBD1 (5 bases). The receptor was isolated from a man in his thirties or forties in good health. The CDR3 nucleotides read TGTGCCAGCAGTTTGGGGGGGGAGGATGGCTACACCTTC. Encoded protein: CASSLGGEDGYTF.